Presented here are 22 T cell receptor beta chains from one specimen sequenced in a study of blood T cell repertoires in COVID-19. Sequencing was performed with immunoSEQ multiplex PCR; in TCRdb, only in-frame clones are kept and a portion is missing. The sample carries roughly 200,000 clones, around 86% recorded once. The sample consisted of PBMCs or T cells enriched from blood (not recorded which). These receptors came from a woman aged 35 to 49 with acute COVID-19.

The genes are TRBV24-1 and TRBJ2-4; TRBD1 aligns across 11 bases. With V trimmed by 4 bases and J by 6 bases, 4 bases remained unmatched. Looked up from germline, CDR1 is KGHDR and CDR2 is SFDVKD. The CDR3 is 15 amino acids. CDR3 protein: CATSDPGQGGNIQYF. For the CDR3, the DNA is TGTGCCACCAGTGACCCGGGACAGGGGGGAAACATTCAGTACTTC.

This chain links TRBV11-2 with TRBJ2-2, with 14 bases aligning to TRBD2. Germline loops: CDR1 SGHAT, CDR2 FQNNGV. The CDR3 runs to 18 residues. The J segment lost 6 bases and the V segment lost 5 bases, leaving 11 bases of the junction unmatched. The CDR3 spells CASSPYLGLAGVSGELFF. DNA for the CDR3: TGTGCCAGCAGCCCATATCTGGGACTAGCGGGAGTCTCCGGGGAGCTGTTTTTT. The variable domain in full, with the rest retrieved from reference TRBV11-2 and TRBJ2-2, is EAGVAQSPRYKIIEKRQSVAFWCNPISGHATLYWYQQILGQGPKLLIQFQNNGVVDDSQLPKDRFSAERLKGVDSTLKIQPAKLEDSAVYLCASSPYLGLAGVSGELFFGEGSRLTVL.

V and J are TRBV10-2 and TRBJ2-3, with TRBD2 identical over 9 bases. CDR3 length equals 16 residues. Germline V gives CDR1 WSHSY, CDR2 SAAADI. After removal of 6 bases from V and 5 bases from J, the junction contained 12 bases not matched to a gene. CDR3 region: CASRYGAGGGGDTQYF. CDR3 DNA sequence: TGCGCCAGCAGATATGGTGCTGGCGGGGGGGGAGATACGCAGTATTTT.

This clone has only a few counts. The chain employs TRBV5-5 and TRBJ1-6; 9 nucleotides align to TRBD1. CDR1 SGHKS and CDR2 YYEKEE come from the germline V gene (reference sequence). The CDR3 is 16 amino acids. After removal of 5 bases from V and 9 bases from J, the junction contained 12 bases not matched to a gene. CDR3 sequence (DNA): TGTGCCAGCAGTCTCACGGCGGGACAGGGAATTTCACCCCTCCACTTT. This encodes CASSLTAGQGISPLHF. The full variable domain, completed using reference TRBV5-5 and TRBJ1-6, is DAGVTQSPTHLIKTRGQQVTLRCSPISGHKSVSWYQQVLGQGPQFIFQYYEKEERGRGNFPDRFSARQFPNYSSELNVNALLLGDSALYLCASSLTAGQGISPLHFGNGTRLTVT.

The V and J genes are TRBV3-1 (or the pseudogene TRBV3-2) and TRBJ1-5; D possibly corresponds to TRBD1 (5 bases). CDR1 is LGHDT and CDR2 is YNNKEL in the germline V gene (reference sequence). Trimming removed 2 bases from V and 10 bases from J, with 15 bases in between. CDR3 length: 14 amino acids. As DNA, the CDR3 is TGTGCCAGCAGCCAACTCATAGGGGCCGAACCCCAGCATTTT. This translates into CASSQLIGAEPQHF.

J is TRBJ2-3 and V is TRBV9, with D tentatively TRBD1 (5 bases). The V end was cut by 0 bases, the J end by 4 bases, with 9 bases between. CDR3 length: 14 residues. Germline V gene data show CDR1 as SGDLS and CDR2 as YYNGEE. The CDR3: CASSVGGGPDTQYF. The CDR3 nucleotides read TGTGCCAGCAGCGTAGGGGGCGGTCCAGATACGCAGTATTTT.

The chain joins TRBV5-1 to TRBJ2-2, with D perhaps matching TRBD2 (5 bases). Germline CDR1 SGHRS, CDR2 YFSETQ. V was pared by 5 bases and J by 4 bases, with 12 bases between. The CDR3 contains 14 residues. The CDR3 DNA follows: TGCGCCAGCAGAAATAGGGAGATCACCGGGGAGCTGTTTTTT. Translating it yields CASRNREITGELFF.

This sequence joins TRBV6-2 or TRBV6-3 and TRBJ2-5; weak D call: TRBD2 (6 bases). CDR3 length: 18 residues. Germline CDR1 reads MNHEY; CDR2 reads SVGEGT. Trimming removed 0 bases at V and 5 bases at J, with 22 bases between. The CDR3 sequence: CASSYSSTLGTSWETQYF. The CDR3 DNA follows: TGTGCCAGCAGTTACTCGTCGACGCTCGGGACTTCTTGGGAGACCCAGTACTTC.

This clone occurred a few times. This sequence joins TRBV7-9 and TRBJ1-5, with a tentative D call TRBD1 (5 bases). The CDR3 is 14 amino acids. Germline V gene data show CDR1 as SEHNR and CDR2 as FQNEAQ (reference sequence). V dropped 5 bases and J dropped 4 bases, with 12 bases sitting between them. DNA for the CDR3: TGTGCCAGCAGCCCGGACATGTGGAATCAGCCCCAGCATTTT. It yields the protein CASSPDMWNQPQHF.

This clone was recorded a few times. The chain recombines TRBV11-3 with TRBJ1-4; no clear D gene. CDR3 length equals 16 residues. The V gene's germline CDR1 is SGHNT and CDR2 YENEEA. V shed 0 bases and J shed 0 bases, with 8 bases lying between them. DNA for the CDR3: TGTGCCAGCAGCTTAGATGTCGCAGCAACTAATGAAAAACTGTTTTTT. Amino acids: CASSLDVAATNEKLFF.

The CDR3 sequence: CASSRGRDRGPYGYTF. The CDR3 nucleotides read TGCGCCAGCAGCCGGGGCCGGGACAGGGGTCCCTATGGCTACACCTTC. The V and J genes are TRBV5-1 and TRBJ1-2, with 10 bases that match TRBD1. Germline CDR1 and CDR2: SGHRS and YFSETQ. The CDR3 contains 16 residues. V trimming: 4 bases; J trimming: 4 bases; junction bases outside the gene matches: 10.

The V and J genes are TRBV15 and TRBJ2-7; D might be TRBD2 (5 bases). The germline V gene has CDR1 LNHNV and CDR2 YYDKDF (reference sequence). This CDR3 region has 16 residues. V was clipped by 0 bases and J by 7 bases, with 19 bases between them. The CDR3, as DNA: TGTGCCACCAGCAGAGATCTAGGAGGAGTCCAAGGGGAGCAGTACTTC. Amino acid sequence: CATSRDLGGVQGEQYF.

This chain uses TRBV4-1 with TRBJ1-4; D call uncertain. The CDR3 extends over 16 amino acids. CDR1 is MGHRA and CDR2 is YSYEKL in the germline V gene. Trimming stripped 3 bases from V and 10 bases from J, with 21 bases between. The CDR3: CASSQPGEIRLGKLFF. The CDR3 DNA reads TGCGCCAGCAGCCAGCCCGGGGAAATCCGTTTGGGAAAACTGTTTTTT.

The chain couples TRBV6-2 or TRBV6-3 to TRBJ2-2, with TRBD2 as a possible D gene (6 bases). V dropped 0 bases and J dropped 6 bases, with 11 bases sitting between them. The CDR3 length is 15 residues. The germline CDR1 and CDR2 sequences are MNHEY and SVGEGT. DNA of the CDR3: TGTGCCAGCAGTTACTCTCTCCTAGCGTCCGGGGAGCTGTTTTTT. Encoded protein: CASSYSLLASGELFF.

This chain uses TRBV7-2 with TRBJ2-2; 7 bases align to TRBD1. Germline V gives CDR1 SGHTA, CDR2 FQGNSA. V lost 9 bases to trimming and J lost 6 bases; unmatched junction nucleotides: 13. The CDR3 contains 15 residues. The CDR3 DNA is TGTGCCAGTTACTTCCGGGACAGTAAGGCCGGGGAGCTGTTTTTT. This encodes CASYFRDSKAGELFF. Full variable domain (missing parts from reference TRBV7-2 and TRBJ2-2): GAGVSQSPSNKVTEKGKDVELRCDPISGHTALYWYRQSLGQGLEFLIYFQGNSAPDKSGLPSDRFSAERTGGSVSTLTIQRTQQEDSAVYLCASYFRDSKAGELFFGEGSRLTVL.

The chain uses TRBV6-1 and TRBJ1-5, with a possible D match to TRBD1 (5 bases). The CDR3 consists of 15 residues. Trimming stripped 2 bases from V and 9 bases from J, with 17 bases between. Germline-derived CDR1 and CDR2 are MNHNS and SASEGT. CDR3 protein: CASSESFGGTGPQHF. Here the CDR3 DNA reads TGTGCCAGCAGTGAAAGTTTTGGGGGGACCGGGCCCCAGCATTTT.

The chain links TRBV7-6 to TRBJ1-6; D gene uncertain. The CDR3 is 14 amino acids. Germline CDR1 is SGHVS and CDR2 is FNYEAQ. Trimming cost V 0 bases and J 6 bases, with 6 bases left between them. The CDR3, as DNA: TGTGCCAGCAGCTTAGCCCCGTTTAATTCACCCCTCCACTTT. Its translation: CASSLAPFNSPLHF.

The chain is built from TRBV7-2 and TRBJ2-3; TRBD1 might be the D (5 bases). The CDR3 runs 13 residues. The ends were cut back, 5 bases at V and 5 bases at J, with 11 bases in the middle. Per the germline V gene, CDR1 is SGHTA and CDR2 is FQGNSA. CDR3 protein: CASSKGIEDTQYF. CDR3 DNA sequence: TGTGCCAGCAGCAAGGGGATCGAAGATACGCAGTATTTT.

J is TRBJ2-1 and V is TRBV27; TRBD2 matches at 9 bases. This CDR3 contains 15 residues. Trimming at V came to 6 bases and at J to 4 bases, leaving 7 bases not matched to a gene. The V gene's germline CDR1 is MNHEY and CDR2 SMNVEV (reference sequence). CDR3 in amino acids: CASSRAGGPYNEQFF. DNA of the CDR3: TGTGCCAGCAGCCGAGCGGGAGGACCATACAATGAGCAGTTCTTC.

The chain joins TRBV10-2 to TRBJ2-7; D is possibly TRBD1 (5 bases). Germline values: CDR1 WSHSY, CDR2 SAAADI. V was shortened by 3 bases and J by 3 bases, with 9 bases between the two germline ends. The CDR3 consists of 13 residues. CDR3 DNA: TGCGCCAGCAGTGATAGTAGGGGCTACGAGCAGTACTTC. Translating it yields CASSDSRGYEQYF.

The chain uses TRBV12-3 or TRBV12-4 and TRBJ2-1, with D unresolved. The CDR3 runs 11 residues. Trimming removed 8 bases from V and 7 bases from J, with 9 bases in between. The CDR3 bases are TGTGCCAGCGGTAGAGAGAATGAGCAGTTCTTC. Protein sequence: CASGRENEQFF.

The CDR3 here is CASSLTSGTGANVLTF. In DNA form, the CDR3 reads TGTGCCAGCAGCTTAACTAGCGGGACTGGGGCCAACGTCCTGACTTTC. V is TRBV7-2 and J is TRBJ2-6, with 10 bases that match TRBD2. Germline assignment: CDR1 SGHTA and CDR2 FQGNSA. The CDR3 has 16 residues. V was clipped by 2 bases and J by 2 bases; unmatched bases: 0.